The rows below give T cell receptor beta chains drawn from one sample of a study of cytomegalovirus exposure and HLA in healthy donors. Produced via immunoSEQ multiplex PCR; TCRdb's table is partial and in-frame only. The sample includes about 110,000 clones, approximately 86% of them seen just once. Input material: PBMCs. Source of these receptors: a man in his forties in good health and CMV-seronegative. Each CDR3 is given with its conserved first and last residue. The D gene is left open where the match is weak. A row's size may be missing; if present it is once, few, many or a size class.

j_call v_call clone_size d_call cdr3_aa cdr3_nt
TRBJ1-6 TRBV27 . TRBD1 CASSFLGTDNSPLHF TGTGCCAGCAGTTTCTTGGGGACAGATAATTCACCCCTCCACTTT
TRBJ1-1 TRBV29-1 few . CSVGHLTEAFF TGCAGCGTAGGACACCTCACTGAAGCTTTCTTT
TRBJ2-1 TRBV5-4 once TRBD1 CASSLRDRIYNEQFF TGTGCCAGCAGCCTCCGGGACAGAATTTACAATGAGCAGTTCTTC
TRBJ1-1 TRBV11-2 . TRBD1 CASSFGQGRTEAFF TGTGCCAGCAGCTTCGGACAGGGACGCACTGAAGCTTTCTTT
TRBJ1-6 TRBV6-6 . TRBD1 CASSITGGGSPLHF TGTGCCAGCAGTATTACAGGGGGTGGTTCACCCCTCCACTTT
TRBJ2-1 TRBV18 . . CASSPGQDYNEQFF TGTGCCAGCTCACCGGGACAAGACTACAATGAGCAGTTCTTC
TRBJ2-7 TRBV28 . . CASRTAASTYEQYF TGTGCCAGTCGGACAGCCGCCAGCACCTACGAGCAGTACTTC
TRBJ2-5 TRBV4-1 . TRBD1 CASSQDKFGTGGTQTQYF TGCGCCAGCAGCCAAGATAAGTTTGGGACAGGCGGTACGCAGACCCAGTACTTC
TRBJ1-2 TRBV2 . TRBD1 CASRVTGVAGYTF TGTGCCAGCAGGGTAACAGGGGTCGCTGGCTACACCTTC
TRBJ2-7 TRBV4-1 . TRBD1 CASSQNRDRLNEQYF TGCGCCAGCAGCCAGAACCGGGACAGGCTAAACGAGCAGTACTTC
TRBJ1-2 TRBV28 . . CASSLGRVEGGYTF TGTGCCAGCAGTTTAGGCAGGGTGGAGGGTGGCTACACCTTC
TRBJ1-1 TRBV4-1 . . CASSQARGNTEAFF TGCGCCAGCAGCCAAGCTAGGGGGAACACTGAAGCTTTCTTT
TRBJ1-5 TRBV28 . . CASSLQGIGNQPQHF TGTGCCAGCAGTCTCCAGGGGATTGGCAATCAGCCCCAGCATTTT
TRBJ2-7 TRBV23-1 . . CASSPTPRRPSCEQYF TGCGCCAGCAGTCCTACCCCGCGGAGGCCTTCTTGCGAGCAGTACTTC
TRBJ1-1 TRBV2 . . CASSVDRTNTEAFF TGTGCCAGCAGTGTTGACCGGACAAACACTGAAGCTTTCTTT
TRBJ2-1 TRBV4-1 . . CASSQVDLLAYNEQFF TGCGCCAGCAGCCAAGTTGACTTATTAGCCTACAATGAGCAGTTCTTC
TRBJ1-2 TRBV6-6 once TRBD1 CASRNGQAYGYTF TGTGCCAGCAGAAACGGACAGGCATATGGCTACACCTTC
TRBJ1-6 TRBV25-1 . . CASSDKSSYNSPLHF TGTGCCAGCAGTGACAAGAGCTCCTATAATTCACCCCTCCACTTT
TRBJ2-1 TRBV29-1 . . CSGSSSYNEQFF TGCAGCGGTTCCAGCTCCTACAATGAGCAGTTCTTC
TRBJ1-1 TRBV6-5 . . CASSYSTQGTEAFF TGTGCCAGCAGTTACTCGACCCAGGGCACTGAAGCTTTCTTT
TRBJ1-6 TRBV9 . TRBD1 CASSVVGTAGSPLHF TGTGCCAGCAGCGTAGTTGGGACAGCGGGTTCACCCCTCCACTTT
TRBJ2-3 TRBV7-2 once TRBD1 CASSLRQGADTQYF TGTGCCAGCAGCTTGCGACAGGGGGCAGATACGCAGTATTTT
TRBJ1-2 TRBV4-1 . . CASSQEKGGYTF TGCGCCAGCAGCCAAGAAAAGGGGGGCTACACCTTC